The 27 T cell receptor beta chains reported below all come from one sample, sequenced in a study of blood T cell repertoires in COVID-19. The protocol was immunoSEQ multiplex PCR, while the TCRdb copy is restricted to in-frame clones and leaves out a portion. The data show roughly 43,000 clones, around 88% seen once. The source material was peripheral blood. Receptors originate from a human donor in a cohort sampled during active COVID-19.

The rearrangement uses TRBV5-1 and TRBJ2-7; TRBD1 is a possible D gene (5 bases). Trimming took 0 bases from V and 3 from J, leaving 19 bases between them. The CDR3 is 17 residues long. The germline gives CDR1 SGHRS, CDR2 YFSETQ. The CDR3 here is CASSLVPQGNKYYEQYF. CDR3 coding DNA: TGCGCCAGCAGCTTGGTTCCCCAGGGTAATAAGTACTACGAGCAGTACTTC.

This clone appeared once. This CDR3 is CASSWGTAQKSSTDTQYF. The CDR3 DNA reads as TGCGCCAGCAGCTGGGGGACAGCCCAAAAGTCTAGCACAGATACGCAGTATTTT. The rearrangement uses TRBV5-1 and TRBJ2-3, with 7 bases lining up with TRBD1. This CDR3 region has 18 residues. Germline V gene data show CDR1 as SGHRS and CDR2 as YFSETQ. V lost 3 bases, J lost 0 bases, and 13 bases stayed unmatched.

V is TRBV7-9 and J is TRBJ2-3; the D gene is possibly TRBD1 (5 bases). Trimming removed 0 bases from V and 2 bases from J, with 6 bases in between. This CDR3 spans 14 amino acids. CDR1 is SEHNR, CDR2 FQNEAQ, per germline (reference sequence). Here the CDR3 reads CASSLAGATDTQYF. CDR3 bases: TGTGCCAGCAGCTTAGCTGGGGCCACAGATACGCAGTATTTT.

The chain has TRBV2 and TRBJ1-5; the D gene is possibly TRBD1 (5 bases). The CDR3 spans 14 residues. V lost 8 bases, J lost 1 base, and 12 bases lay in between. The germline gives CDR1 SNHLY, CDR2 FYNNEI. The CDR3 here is CASLLTVSNQPQHF. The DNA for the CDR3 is TGTGCCAGCCTTTTGACAGTGAGCAATCAGCCCCAGCATTTT.

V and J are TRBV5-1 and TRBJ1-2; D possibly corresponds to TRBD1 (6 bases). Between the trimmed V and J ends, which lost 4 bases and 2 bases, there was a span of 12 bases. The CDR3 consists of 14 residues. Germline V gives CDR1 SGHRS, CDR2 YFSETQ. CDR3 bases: TGCGCCAGCAGCGCATCCACAGGGAACTATGGCTACACCTTC. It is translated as CASSASTGNYGYTF.

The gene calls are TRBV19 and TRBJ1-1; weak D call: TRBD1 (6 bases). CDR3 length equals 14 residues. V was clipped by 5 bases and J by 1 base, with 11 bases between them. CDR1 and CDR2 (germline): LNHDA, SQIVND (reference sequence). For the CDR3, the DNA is TGTGCCAGTAGTTCCAGGGGCGCGAACACTGAAGCTTTCTTT. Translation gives CASSSRGANTEAFF.

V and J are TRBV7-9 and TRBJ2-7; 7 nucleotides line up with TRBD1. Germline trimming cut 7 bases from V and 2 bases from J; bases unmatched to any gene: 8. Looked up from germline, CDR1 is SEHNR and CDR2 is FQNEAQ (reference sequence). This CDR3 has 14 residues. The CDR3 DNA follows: TGTGCCAGCACCGGCAGGGGACAGACCTACGAGCAGTACTTC. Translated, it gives CASTGRGQTYEQYF.

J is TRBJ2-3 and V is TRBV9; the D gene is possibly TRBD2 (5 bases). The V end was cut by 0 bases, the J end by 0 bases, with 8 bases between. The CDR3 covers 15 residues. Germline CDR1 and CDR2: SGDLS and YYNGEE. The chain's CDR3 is CASSVEPGSTDTQYF. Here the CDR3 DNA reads TGTGCCAGCAGCGTAGAGCCGGGGAGCACAGATACGCAGTATTTT.

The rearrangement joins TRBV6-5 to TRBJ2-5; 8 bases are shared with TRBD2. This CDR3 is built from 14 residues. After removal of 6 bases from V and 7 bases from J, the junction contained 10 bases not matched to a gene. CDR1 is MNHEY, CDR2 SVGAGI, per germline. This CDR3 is CASRNPGGTRTQYF. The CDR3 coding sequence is TGTGCCAGCAGGAACCCGGGGGGGACCAGGACCCAGTACTTC.

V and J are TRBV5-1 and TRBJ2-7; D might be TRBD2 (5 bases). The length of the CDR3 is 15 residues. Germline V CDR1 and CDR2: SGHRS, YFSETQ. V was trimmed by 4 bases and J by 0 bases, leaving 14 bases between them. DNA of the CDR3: TGCGCCAGCAGCACGGGGATTCGGACCTCCTACGAGCAGTACTTC. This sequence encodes CASSTGIRTSYEQYF.

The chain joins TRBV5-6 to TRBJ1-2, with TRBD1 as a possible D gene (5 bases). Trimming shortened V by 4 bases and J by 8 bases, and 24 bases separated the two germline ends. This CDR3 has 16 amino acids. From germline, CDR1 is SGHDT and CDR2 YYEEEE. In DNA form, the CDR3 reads TGTGCCAGCAGCCCGGCGGGGGACTCCCGGGGTTGGGGCTACACCTTC. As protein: CASSPAGDSRGWGYTF.

CDR3 bases: TGTGCCAGCAGCCGCAGGGGTAACACTGAAGCTTTCTTT. Protein: CASSRRGNTEAFF. The chain uses TRBV7-2 and TRBJ1-1, with D possibly matching TRBD1 (6 bases). CDR3 size: 13 residues. V shed 5 bases and J shed 2 bases, with 9 bases lying between them. Germline assignment: CDR1 SGHTA and CDR2 FQGNSA. Full variable domain (missing parts from reference TRBV7-2 and TRBJ1-1): GAGVSQSPSNKVTEKGKDVELRCDPISGHTALYWYRQSLGQGLEFLIYFQGNSAPDKSGLPSDRFSAERTGGSVSTLTIQRTQQEDSAVYLCASSRRGNTEAFFGQGTRLTVV.

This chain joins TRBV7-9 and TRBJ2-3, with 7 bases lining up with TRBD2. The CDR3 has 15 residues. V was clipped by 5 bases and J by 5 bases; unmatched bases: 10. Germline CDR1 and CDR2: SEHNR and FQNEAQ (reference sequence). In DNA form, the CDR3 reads TGTGCCAGCAGCCTGGGACTAACTACTCAAGATACGCAGTATTTT. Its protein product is CASSLGLTTQDTQYF. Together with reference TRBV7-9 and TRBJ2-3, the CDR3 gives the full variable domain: DTGVSQNPRHKITKRGQNVTFRCDPISEHNRLYWYRQTLGQGPEFLTYFQNEAQLEKSRLLSDRFSAERPKGSFSTLEIQRTEQGDSAMYLCASSLGLTTQDTQYFGPGTRLTVL.

The CDR3, as DNA: TGTGCCAGCAGTCAACAGGCGAACACTGAAGCTTTCTTT. Translating it yields CASSQQANTEAFF. This sequence joins TRBV6-5 and TRBJ1-1, with a weak D call TRBD1 (5 bases). V was cut by 5 bases and J by 1 base, with 8 bases left in between. CDR3 length: 13 amino acids. Germline assignment: CDR1 MNHEY and CDR2 SVGAGI.

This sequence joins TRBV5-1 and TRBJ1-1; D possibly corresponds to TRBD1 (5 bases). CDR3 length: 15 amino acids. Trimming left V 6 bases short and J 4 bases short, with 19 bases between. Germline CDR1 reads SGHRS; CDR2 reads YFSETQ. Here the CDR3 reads CASNPQGARGTEAFF. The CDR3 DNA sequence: TGCGCCAGCAACCCCCAAGGGGCCAGAGGCACTGAAGCTTTCTTT.

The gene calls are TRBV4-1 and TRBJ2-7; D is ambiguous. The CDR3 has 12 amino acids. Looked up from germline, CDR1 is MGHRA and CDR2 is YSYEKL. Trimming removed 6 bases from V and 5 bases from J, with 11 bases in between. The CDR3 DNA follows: TGCGCCAGCAGTAACCAGGCAAACGAGCAGTACTTC. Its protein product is CASSNQANEQYF.

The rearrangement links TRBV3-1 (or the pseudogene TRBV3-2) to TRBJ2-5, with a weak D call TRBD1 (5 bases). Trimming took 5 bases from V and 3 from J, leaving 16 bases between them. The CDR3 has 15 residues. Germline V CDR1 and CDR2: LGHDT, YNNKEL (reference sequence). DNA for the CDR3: TGTGCCAGCAGCAGGGGTGAGCGAGGTAAAGAGACCCAGTACTTC. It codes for CASSRGERGKETQYF.

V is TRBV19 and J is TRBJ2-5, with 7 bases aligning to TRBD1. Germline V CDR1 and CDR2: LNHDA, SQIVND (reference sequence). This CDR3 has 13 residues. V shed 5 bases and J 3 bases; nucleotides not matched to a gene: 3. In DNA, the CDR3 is TGTGCCAGTAGTGGGACAGCCGAAGAGACCCAGTACTTC. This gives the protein CASSGTAEETQYF.

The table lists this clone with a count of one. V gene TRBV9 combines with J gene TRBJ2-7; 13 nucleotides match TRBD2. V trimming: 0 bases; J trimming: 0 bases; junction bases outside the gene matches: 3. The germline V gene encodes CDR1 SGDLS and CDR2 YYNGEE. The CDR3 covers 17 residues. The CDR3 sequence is CASSVGLAGGYSYEQYF. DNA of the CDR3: TGTGCCAGCAGCGTAGGACTAGCGGGAGGATACTCCTACGAGCAGTACTTC.

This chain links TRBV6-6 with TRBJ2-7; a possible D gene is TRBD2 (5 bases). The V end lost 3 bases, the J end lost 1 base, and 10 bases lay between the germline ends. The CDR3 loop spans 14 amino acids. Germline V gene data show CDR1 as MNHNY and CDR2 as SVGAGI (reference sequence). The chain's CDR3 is CASSYEGGSYEQYF. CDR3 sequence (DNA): TGTGCCAGCAGTTATGAGGGTGGATCCTACGAGCAGTACTTC.

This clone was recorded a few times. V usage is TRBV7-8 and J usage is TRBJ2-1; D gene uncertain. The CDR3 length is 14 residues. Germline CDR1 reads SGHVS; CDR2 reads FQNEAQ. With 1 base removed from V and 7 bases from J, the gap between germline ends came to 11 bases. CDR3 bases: TGTGCCAGCAGCTTAGGAACTACTGGAAATGAGCAGTTCTTC. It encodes CASSLGTTGNEQFF.

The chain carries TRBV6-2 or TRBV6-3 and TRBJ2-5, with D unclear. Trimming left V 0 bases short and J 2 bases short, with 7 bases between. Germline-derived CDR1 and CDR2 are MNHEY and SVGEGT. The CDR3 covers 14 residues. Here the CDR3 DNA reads TGTGCCAGCAGTTACTCGTCCAGTCAAGAGACCCAGTACTTC. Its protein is CASSYSSSQETQYF.

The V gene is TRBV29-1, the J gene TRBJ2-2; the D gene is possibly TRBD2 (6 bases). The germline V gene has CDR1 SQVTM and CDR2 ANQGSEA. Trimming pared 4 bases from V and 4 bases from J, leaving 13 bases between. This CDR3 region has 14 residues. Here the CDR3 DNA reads TGCAGCGTTGGTGTACTGGGACTCACCGGGGAGCTGTTTTTT. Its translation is CSVGVLGLTGELFF.

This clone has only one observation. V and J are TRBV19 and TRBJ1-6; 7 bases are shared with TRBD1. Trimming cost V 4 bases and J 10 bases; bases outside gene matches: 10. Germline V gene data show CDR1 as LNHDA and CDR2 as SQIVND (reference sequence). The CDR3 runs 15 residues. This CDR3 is CASSKRGQVDSPLHF. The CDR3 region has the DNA TGTGCCAGTAGTAAAAGGGGGCAGGTGGACTCACCCCTCCACTTT.

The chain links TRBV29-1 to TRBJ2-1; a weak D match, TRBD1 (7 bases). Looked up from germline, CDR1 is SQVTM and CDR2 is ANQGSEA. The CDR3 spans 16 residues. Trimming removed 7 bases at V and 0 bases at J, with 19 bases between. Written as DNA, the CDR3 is TGCAGCGCTCAGGAGGGGACAGTGAACTCCTACAATGAGCAGTTCTTC. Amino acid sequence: CSAQEGTVNSYNEQFF.

The CDR3 protein is CASSLLTGGLGSDGYTF. Written as DNA, the CDR3 is TGCGCCAGCAGCTTGCTGACAGGGGGCTTGGGGTCAGATGGCTACACCTTC. This chain uses TRBV5-1 with TRBJ1-2; 10 nucleotides agree with TRBD1. Germline trimming cut 1 base from V and 6 bases from J; bases unmatched to any gene: 12. Per the germline V gene, CDR1 is SGHRS and CDR2 is YFSETQ. This CDR3 is built from 17 residues.

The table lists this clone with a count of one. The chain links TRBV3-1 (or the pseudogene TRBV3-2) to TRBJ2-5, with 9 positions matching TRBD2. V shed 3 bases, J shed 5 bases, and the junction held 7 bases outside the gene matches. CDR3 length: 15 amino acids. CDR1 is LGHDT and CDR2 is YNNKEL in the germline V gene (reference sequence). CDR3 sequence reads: CASSQEGGLAETQYF. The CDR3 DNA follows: TGTGCCAGCAGCCAGGAGGGCGGACTAGCGGAGACCCAGTACTTC.